A selection of T cell receptor beta chains follows, all from one sample in a study of blood T cell repertoires in COVID-19. Data came from immunoSEQ multiplex PCR; TCRdb stores just in-frame clones and leaves some out. The data contain over 90,000 clones, approximately 92% of them singletons. Specimen: peripheral blood. These receptors all stem from a man between 18 and 35 years old with acute or convalescent COVID-19. The CDR3 runs from the conserved cysteine through the conserved F or W. The D gene is left open where the match is weak. The size entry is marked missing in some rows and otherwise reads once, few, many or a size class.

v_gene	j_gene	abundance	d_gene	CDR3nt	CDR3aa
TRBV3-1/TRBV3-2	TRBJ2-1	NA	TRBD2	TGTGCCAGCAGCCAGGGCGGGAGGGCCTACAATGAGCAGTTCTTC	CASSQGGRAYNEQFF
TRBV4-1	TRBJ1-1	NA	NA	TGCGCCAGCAGCCAAAGGGGAGGGAACACTGAAGCTTTCTTT	CASSQRGGNTEAFF
TRBV5-1	TRBJ1-3	NA	TRBD1	TGCGCCAGCAGCCAAACGACGACAGGGTTTGGAAACACCATATATTTT	CASSQTTTGFGNTIYF
TRBV2	TRBJ2-7	NA	NA	TGTGCCATCAGCAGAACAGGGACGTACGAGCAGTACTTC	CAISRTGTYEQYF
TRBV6-5	TRBJ2-7	NA	TRBD2	TGTGCCAGCAATCCTAGCGGGGAGTCATACGAGCAGTACTTC	CASNPSGESYEQYF
TRBV7-9	TRBJ1-5	NA	NA	TGTGCCAGCACCAACTATAGCAATCAGCCCCAGCATTTT	CASTNYSNQPQHF
TRBV6-6	TRBJ1-1	NA	NA	TGTGCCAGCAGTTACGTTGGGCAGGGCGGTACTGAAGCTTTCTTT	CASSYVGQGGTEAFF
TRBV9	TRBJ1-3	NA	NA	TGTGCCAGCAGCGTAGAACAGATGCTCTCTGGAAACACCATATATTTT	CASSVEQMLSGNTIYF
TRBV27	TRBJ1-6	NA	NA	TGTGCCAGCAGGCCGACTTCCCACGATTGGGGGGTCACCCTCCACTTT	CASRPTSHDWGVTLHF
TRBV19	TRBJ2-1	NA	NA	TGTGCGAGTAGCACTAATGCCGACTCCTACAATGAGCAGTTCTTC	CASSTNADSYNEQFF
TRBV5-4	TRBJ2-1	NA	TRBD2	TGTGCCAGCAGCTTGGGGCGGGAGGGTCTCCAGTTCTTC	CASSLGREGLQFF
TRBV24-1	TRBJ2-6	NA	NA	TGTGCCACCAGTGCGGCCCCCACAGGGACTGGGGCCAACGTCCTGACTTTC	CATSAAPTGTGANVLTF
TRBV5-1	TRBJ1-6	once	NA	TGCGCCAGCAGCTTGGCGGGGGGCATTTATTCACCCCTCCACTTT	CASSLAGGIYSPLHF
TRBV4-1	TRBJ1-2	NA	NA	TGCGCCAGCAGCCAAGTCGGGGAGGCTAACTATGGCTACACCTTC	CASSQVGEANYGYTF
TRBV25-1	TRBJ2-1	few	TRBD2	TGTGCCAGCAGTGAAGCGGGGGGGAACTACAATGAGCAGTTCTTC	CASSEAGGNYNEQFF
TRBV5-1	TRBJ2-3	NA	NA	TGCGCCAGCAGCCCTAGCACAGATACGCAGTATTTT	CASSPSTDTQYF
TRBV5-1	TRBJ1-2	NA	NA	TGCGCCAGCAGCTTGGCGGGGGATAGCAGCAGCACCTTC	CASSLAGDSSSTF
TRBV27	TRBJ2-1	NA	TRBD2	TGTGCCAGCAGTTTATCACCCCCCGGGGGGTTAAGAAACAATGAGCAGTTCTTC	CASSLSPPGGLRNNEQFF
TRBV6-1	TRBJ1-5	NA	NA	TGTGCCAGCAGTGCAAGGGGGGGAGATAGCAATCAGCCCCAGCATTTT	CASSARGGDSNQPQHF
TRBV5-6	TRBJ2-1	NA	TRBD2	TGTGCCAGCAGCCCGATCCGGGACTACGATGACAATGAGCAGTTCTTC	CASSPIRDYDDNEQFF
TRBV7-2	TRBJ1-5	NA	TRBD1	TGTGCCAGCAGCTTAAGACAGGGGCCCCAGCATTTT	CASSLRQGPQHF
TRBV2	TRBJ1-2	once	NA	TGTGCCAGCAGTGGGGCAGGAAATCCGTATGGCTACACCTTC	CASSGAGNPYGYTF
TRBV14	TRBJ2-1	NA	TRBD2	TGTGCCAGCACCCAGCGTGGGACTAGCCCCTTGGACGATGAGCAGTTCTTC	CASTQRGTSPLDDEQFF
TRBV3-1/TRBV3-2	TRBJ2-3	NA	TRBD2	TGTGCCAGTTCTCTAGCGGACCACACAGATACGCAGTATTTT	CASSLADHTDTQYF
TRBV7-7	TRBJ2-1	NA	TRBD1	TGTGCCAGCAGCCCGGGACAGGGATACAATGAGCAGTTCTTC	CASSPGQGYNEQFF
TRBV11-2	TRBJ2-1	NA	NA	TGTGCCAGCAGCTTAGCCACAGCATCCTACAATGAGCAGTTCTTC	CASSLATASYNEQFF
TRBV7-5	TRBJ2-1	NA	NA	TGTGTCAGAAGCTCCAATAGTAGTTACAGGGGCGGCTACAATGAGCAGTTCTTC	CVRSSNSSYRGGYNEQFF
TRBV2	TRBJ1-4	once	NA	TGTGCCAGCAGTGGACAGGCCCTTAATGAAAAACTGTTTTTT	CASSGQALNEKLFF
TRBV5-1	TRBJ1-5	NA	TRBD1	TGCGCCAGCAGCCCTGGGACAGGAGGTAGTCAGCCCCAGCATTTT	CASSPGTGGSQPQHF
TRBV9	TRBJ1-3	NA	NA	TGTGCCAGCAGCGCGCTGGGTCCGGGACAAGCGGATGGAAACACCATATATTTT	CASSALGPGQADGNTIYF
TRBV6-1	TRBJ1-2	NA	NA	TGTGCCAGCAGTGAATCTCAATTTTGGGGGGGGAAATATGGCTACACCTTC	CASSESQFWGGKYGYTF
TRBV5-1	TRBJ2-5	NA	NA	TGCGCCAGCAGCTTGGATCGGTCCCAAGAGACCCAGTACTTC	CASSLDRSQETQYF
TRBV19	TRBJ1-4	once	NA	TGTGCCAGTCTTCGAAATGGGAGGGTTGGAGAAAAACTGTTTTTT	CASLRNGRVGEKLFF
TRBV4-1	TRBJ1-4	NA	TRBD1	TGCGCCAGCAGCCAAGATGACCCGGGACAGGGGGGGTATGAAAAACTGTTTTTT	CASSQDDPGQGGYEKLFF
TRBV6-5	TRBJ1-1	NA	NA	TGTGCCAGCAGTTACCCGAGGGACACAAGAACTGAAGCTTTCTTT	CASSYPRDTRTEAFF
TRBV27	TRBJ2-7	few	TRBD1	TGTGCCAGCAGTTTTGGGACAGGGATGTACGAGCAGTACTTC	CASSFGTGMYEQYF
TRBV3-1/TRBV3-2	TRBJ1-2	once	NA	TGTGCCAGCAGCCAGGGGGGGCGTTATGGCTACACCTTC	CASSQGGRYGYTF
TRBV10-3	TRBJ2-7	NA	TRBD1	TGTGCCATCAGTACGAAGGCGGGACAGGGGATCCACGAGCAGTACTTC	CAISTKAGQGIHEQYF
TRBV6-5	TRBJ2-1	NA	NA	TGTGCCAGCCGAGACAGCTACAATGAGCAGTTCTTC	CASRDSYNEQFF
TRBV30	TRBJ1-1	NA	NA	TGTGCCTGGAGTGGACAGATGAACACTGAAGCTTTCTTT	CAWSGQMNTEAFF